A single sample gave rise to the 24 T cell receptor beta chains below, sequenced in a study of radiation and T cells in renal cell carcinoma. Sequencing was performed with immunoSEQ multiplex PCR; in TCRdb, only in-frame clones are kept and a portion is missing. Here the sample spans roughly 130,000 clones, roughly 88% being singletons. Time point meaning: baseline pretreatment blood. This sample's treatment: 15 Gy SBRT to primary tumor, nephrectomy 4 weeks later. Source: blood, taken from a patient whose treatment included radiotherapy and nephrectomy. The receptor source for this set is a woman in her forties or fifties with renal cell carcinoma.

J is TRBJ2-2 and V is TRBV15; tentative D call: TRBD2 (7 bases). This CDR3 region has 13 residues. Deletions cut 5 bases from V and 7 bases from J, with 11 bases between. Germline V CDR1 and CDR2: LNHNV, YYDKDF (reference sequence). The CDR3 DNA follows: TGTGCCACCAGCTGGGGGGGGCTCGGGGAGCTGTTTTTT. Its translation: CATSWGGLGELFF.

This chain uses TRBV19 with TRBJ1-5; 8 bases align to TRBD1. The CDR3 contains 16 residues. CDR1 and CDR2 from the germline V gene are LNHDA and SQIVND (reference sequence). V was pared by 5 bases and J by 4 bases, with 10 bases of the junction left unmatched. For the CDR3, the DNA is TGTGCCAGTAGTGGCCGGACAGGGACAGATAATCAGCCCCAGCATTTT. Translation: CASSGRTGTDNQPQHF. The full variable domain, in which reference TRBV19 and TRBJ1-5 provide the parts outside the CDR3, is DGGITQSPKYLFRKEGQNVTLSCEQNLNHDAMYWYRQDPGQGLRLIYYSQIVNDFQKGDIAEGYSVSREKKESFPLTVTSAQKNPTAFYLCASSGRTGTDNQPQHFGDGTRLSIL.

CDR3 residues: CASSVEAGYGYTF. The CDR3 nucleotides read TGTGCCAGCAGTGTAGAGGCCGGCTATGGCTACACCTTC. The rearrangement links TRBV6-1 to TRBJ1-2; D ambiguous. The CDR3 has 13 residues. V lost 4 bases, J lost 4 bases, and 10 bases lay in between. Per the germline V gene, CDR1 is MNHNS and CDR2 is SASEGT.

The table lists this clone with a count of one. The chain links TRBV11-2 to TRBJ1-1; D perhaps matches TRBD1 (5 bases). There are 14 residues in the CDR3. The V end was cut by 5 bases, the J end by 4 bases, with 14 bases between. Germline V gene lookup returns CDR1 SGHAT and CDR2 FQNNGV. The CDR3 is CASSRTFTGTEAFF. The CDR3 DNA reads TGTGCCAGCAGCCGGACATTCACCGGCACTGAAGCTTTCTTT.

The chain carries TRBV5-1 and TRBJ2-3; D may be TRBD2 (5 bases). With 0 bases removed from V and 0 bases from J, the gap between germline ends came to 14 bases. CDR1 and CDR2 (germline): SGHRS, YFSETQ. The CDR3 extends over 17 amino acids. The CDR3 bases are TGCGCCAGCAGCTTGGTACGCGGGCTGCATAGCACAGATACGCAGTATTTT. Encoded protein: CASSLVRGLHSTDTQYF.

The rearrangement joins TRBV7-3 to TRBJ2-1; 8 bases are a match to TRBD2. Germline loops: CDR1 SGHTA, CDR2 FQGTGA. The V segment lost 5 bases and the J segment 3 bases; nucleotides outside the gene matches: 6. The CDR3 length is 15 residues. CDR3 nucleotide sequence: TGTGCCAGCAGCCCATCGGGGGGGATCTACAATGAGCAGTTCTTC. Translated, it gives CASSPSGGIYNEQFF.

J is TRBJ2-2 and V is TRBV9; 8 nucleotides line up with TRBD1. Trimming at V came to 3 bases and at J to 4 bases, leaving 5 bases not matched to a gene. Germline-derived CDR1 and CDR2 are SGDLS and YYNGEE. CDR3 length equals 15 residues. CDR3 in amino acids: CASSGGTGLTGELFF. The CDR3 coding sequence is TGTGCCAGCAGCGGGGGGACAGGTCTCACCGGGGAGCTGTTTTTT.

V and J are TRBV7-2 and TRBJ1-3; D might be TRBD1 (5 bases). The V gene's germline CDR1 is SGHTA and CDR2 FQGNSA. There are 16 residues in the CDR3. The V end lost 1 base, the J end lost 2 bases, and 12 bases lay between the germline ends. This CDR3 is CASSLVGSGTGNTIYF. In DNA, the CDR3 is TGTGCCAGCAGCTTAGTCGGGTCAGGGACTGGAAACACCATATATTTT.

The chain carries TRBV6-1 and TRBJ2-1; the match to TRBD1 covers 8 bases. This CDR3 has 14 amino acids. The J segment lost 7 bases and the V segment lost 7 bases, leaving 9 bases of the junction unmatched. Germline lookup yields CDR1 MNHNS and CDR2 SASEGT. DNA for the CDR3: TGTGCCAGCAATCCGAGGACAGGGAGGAATGAGCAGTTCTTC. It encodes CASNPRTGRNEQFF.

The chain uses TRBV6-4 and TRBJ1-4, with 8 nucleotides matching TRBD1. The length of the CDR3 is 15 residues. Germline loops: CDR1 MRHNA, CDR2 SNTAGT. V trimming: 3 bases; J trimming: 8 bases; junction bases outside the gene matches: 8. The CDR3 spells CASSENANRGEKLFF. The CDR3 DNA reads TGTGCCAGCAGTGAAAACGCCAACAGGGGGGAAAAACTGTTTTTT.

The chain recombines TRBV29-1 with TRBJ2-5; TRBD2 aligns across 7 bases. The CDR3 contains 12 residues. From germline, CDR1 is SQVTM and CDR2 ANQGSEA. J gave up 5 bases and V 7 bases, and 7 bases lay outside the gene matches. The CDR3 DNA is TGCAGCGCGTTTGTGGGAGGGGAGACCCAGTACTTC. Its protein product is CSAFVGGETQYF.

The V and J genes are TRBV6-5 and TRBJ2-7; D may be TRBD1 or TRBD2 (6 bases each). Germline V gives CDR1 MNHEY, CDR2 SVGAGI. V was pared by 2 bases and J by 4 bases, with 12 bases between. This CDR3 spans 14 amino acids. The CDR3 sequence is CASSYSRGLYEQYF. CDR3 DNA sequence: TGTGCCAGCAGTTACAGCAGGGGACTTTACGAGCAGTACTTC.

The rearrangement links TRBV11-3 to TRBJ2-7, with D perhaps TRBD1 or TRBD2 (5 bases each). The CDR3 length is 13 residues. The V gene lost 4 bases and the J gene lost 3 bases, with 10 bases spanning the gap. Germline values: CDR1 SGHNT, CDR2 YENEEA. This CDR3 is CASSSGGVYEQYF. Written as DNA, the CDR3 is TGTGCCAGCAGCTCTGGGGGAGTCTACGAGCAGTACTTC.

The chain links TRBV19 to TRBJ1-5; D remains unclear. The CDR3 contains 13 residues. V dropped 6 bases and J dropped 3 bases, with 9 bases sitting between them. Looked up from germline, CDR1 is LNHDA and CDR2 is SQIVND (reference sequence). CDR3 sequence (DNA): TGTGCCAGTAGGACTACGGACAATCAGCCCCAGCATTTT. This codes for CASRTTDNQPQHF.

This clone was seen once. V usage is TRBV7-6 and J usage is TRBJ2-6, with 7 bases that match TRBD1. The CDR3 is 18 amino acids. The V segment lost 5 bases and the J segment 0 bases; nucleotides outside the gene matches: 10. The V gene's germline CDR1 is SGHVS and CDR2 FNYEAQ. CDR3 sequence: CASSRRQGISSGANVLTF. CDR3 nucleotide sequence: TGTGCCAGCAGCCGTCGACAGGGTATTAGCTCTGGGGCCAACGTCCTGACTTTC.

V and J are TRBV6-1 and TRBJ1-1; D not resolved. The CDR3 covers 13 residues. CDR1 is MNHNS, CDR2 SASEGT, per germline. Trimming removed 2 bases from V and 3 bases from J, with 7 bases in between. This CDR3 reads CASSELRDTEAFF. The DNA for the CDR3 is TGTGCCAGCAGTGAATTGCGGGACACTGAAGCTTTCTTT.

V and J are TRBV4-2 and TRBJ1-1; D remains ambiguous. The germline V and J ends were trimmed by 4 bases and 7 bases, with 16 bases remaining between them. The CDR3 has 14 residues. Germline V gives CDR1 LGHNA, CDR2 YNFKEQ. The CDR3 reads CASSRIVGEGEAFF. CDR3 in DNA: TGTGCCAGCAGCCGAATCGTAGGTGAGGGTGAAGCTTTCTTT.

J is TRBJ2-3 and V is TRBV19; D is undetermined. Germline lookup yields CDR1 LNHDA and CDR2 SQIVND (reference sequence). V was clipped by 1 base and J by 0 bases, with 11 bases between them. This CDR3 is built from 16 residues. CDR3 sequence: CASSIARQTSTDTQYF. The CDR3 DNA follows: TGTGCCAGTAGTATAGCGAGACAAACTAGCACAGATACGCAGTATTTT.

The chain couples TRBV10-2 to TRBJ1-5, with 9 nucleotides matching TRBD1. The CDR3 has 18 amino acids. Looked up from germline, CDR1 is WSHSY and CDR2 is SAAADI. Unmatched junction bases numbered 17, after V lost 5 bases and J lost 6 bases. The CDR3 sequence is CASSRTGGIGSRGQPQHF. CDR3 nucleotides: TGCGCCAGCAGTCGAACAGGGGGCATAGGGTCACGGGGTCAGCCCCAGCATTTT.

CDR3 coding DNA: TGCAGCGTTGAACGGGGGGGGGCCCAGTACTTC. Protein sequence: CSVERGGAQYF. The chain joins TRBV29-1 to TRBJ2-7; 8 bases are shared with TRBD2. This CDR3 is built from 11 residues. With 2 bases clipped from V and 10 bases from J, the junction kept 4 bases outside the gene matches. CDR1 SQVTM and CDR2 ANQGSEA come from the germline V gene.

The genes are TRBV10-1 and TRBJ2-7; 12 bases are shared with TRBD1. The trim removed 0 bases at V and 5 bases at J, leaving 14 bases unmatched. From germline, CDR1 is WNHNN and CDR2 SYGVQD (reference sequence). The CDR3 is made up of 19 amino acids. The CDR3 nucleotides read TGCGCCAGCAGTGAGTCGACGGGGTTTTTGGGACAGGGGGCCCACGAGCAGTACTTC. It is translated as CASSESTGFLGQGAHEQYF.

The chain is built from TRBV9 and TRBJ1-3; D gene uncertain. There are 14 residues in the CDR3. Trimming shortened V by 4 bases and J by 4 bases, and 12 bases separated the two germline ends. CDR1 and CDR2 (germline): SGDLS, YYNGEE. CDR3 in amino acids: CASSTSLGGNTIYF. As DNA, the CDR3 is TGTGCCAGCAGCACATCCCTTGGGGGAAACACCATATATTTT.

CDR3 coding DNA: TGTGCCAGCAGCCTGGACCATTTGAGCGGTCACGTGGATAGGAAGCAGTTCTTC. Residues: CASSLDHLSGHVDRKQFF. The V gene is TRBV21-1, the J gene TRBJ2-1; the DNA was not compared with TRBD2, the D call given in the table. TRBV21-1 is an annotated pseudogene. This CDR3 is built from 18 residues.

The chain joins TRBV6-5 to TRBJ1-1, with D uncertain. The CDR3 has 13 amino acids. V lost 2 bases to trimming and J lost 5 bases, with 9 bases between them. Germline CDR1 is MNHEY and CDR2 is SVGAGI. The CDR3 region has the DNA TGTGCCAGCAGTTACGGCCGGAGGACTGAAGCTTTCTTT. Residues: CASSYGRRTEAFF.